Sequencing of this T cell receptor (beta chain) was carried out in a study of neurological immune-mediated disorders. Germline loops: CDR1 KGHSH, CDR2 LQKENI. Trimming at V came to 6 bases and at J to 5 bases, leaving 6 bases not matched to a gene. The CDR3 has 14 amino acids. This clonotype was counted many times. Using its own MiXCR run on the 5' RACE reads, TCRdb lists one record per CDR3 protein. The data show 35,000 to 45,000 distinct CDR3 sequences, around 14% seen once. The receptor was isolated from a woman aged 45-60 years with HTLV-1-associated myelopathy (HAM/TSP). Sequencing used PBMCs. V gene TRBV18 combines with J gene TRBJ2-2, with 7 bases fitting TRBD2. CDR3 protein: CASSGLAVTGELFF. CDR3 DNA: TGTGCCAGCTCGGGCCTAGCGGTAACCGGGGAGCTGTTTTTT.